The subject of this entry is one T cell receptor (beta chain). Its antigen is still unknown. No clone much larger than this one lies a single base away; base qualities are absent. Enrolling through a virtual design, the prospective study's participants ranged in age from roughly 18 to 89 years and lived across approximately 25 United States geographic areas. In the prospective study, cohorts were assigned on the basis of participant-reported clinical history obtained from a screening survey and a study questionnaire. For ImmuneRACE Cohort 3, a participant was defined as recovered based on two consecutive negative NP/OP PCR tests, clearance by a healthcare professional, or resolution of symptoms. In the prospective study, mobile phlebotomists collected whole blood, serum and a nasopharyngeal or oropharyngeal swab from each participant. Prospective study participants could optionally give additional blood draws and questionnaires over an approximately 2-month period. Blood samples from the prospective study were shipped frozen or at room temperature prior to DNA extraction.

This entry comes from a study of blood T cell repertoires in COVID-19 (TCRdb year 2020). In terms of the full investigation: The collaborator samples originated in the United States, Italy and Spain and spanned the acute and convalescent phases of COVID-19. The sample metadata nearly always contained a de-identified subject ID, COVID-19 status, age in years and sex. Where available, HLA class I and class II types were taken from metadata supplied by the sample provider and were not determined by assay-based typing. The material from the prospective study consisted of cDNA or gDNA derived from T cells, B-cell-depleted T cells, or PBMCs. The repertoires were made available in a free public database intended to serve as a resource for research on the immune response to SARS-CoV-2. Samples came from the ongoing ImmuneRACE study (first 160 participants) plus 1,254 subjects from 6 global collaborators. The dataset comprised deeply sampled blood TCRbeta repertoires from subjects exposed to, actively infected with, or recovered from COVID-19. Overall study results and their limits: Clinical and demographic metadata were provided uncurated, with the amount varying by source and participant.

CDR1 and CDR2 (SEHNR, FQNEAQ) derive from the germline V gene (reference sequence). V loses 0 bases of germline sequence and J loses 0 bases, and the interval between the two ends is 8 bases. From the cysteine up to the phenylalanine, the CDR3 has a length of 15 residues. Just the 45-base CDR3 DNA is kept, in frame starting at base 1. TCRbeta CDR3 regions were amplified from genomic DNA using the immunoSEQ Assay, a bias-controlled multiplex PCR. In the source study's methods: The number of nucleated cells in each sample was estimated from the amplification of reference gene primers within the assay. To quantify the absolute abundance of each unique TCRbeta CDR3 rearrangement, sequence reads were collapsed and filtered. For each sample, productive Simpson clonality was calculated as the square root of Simpson's diversity index across productive rearrangements. Here the immuneACCESS table is served through TCRdb, limited to in-frame sequences with V and J called. Missing clones are a known gap in these copies; in checked studies unresolved V genes cover under half, and the rest lacks a known reason. D and trimming come from the DNA, and the V and J calls and clone size come from that table. This sample holds about 160,000 clones; more than 75% were observed only once. The ten biggest clones cover about 7% of the sample.

The V and J segments used are TRBV7-9 and TRBJ1-1; the D gene assignment is ambiguous. Material for sequencing was PBMCs or T cells enriched from blood (not recorded which). This receptor was taken from a woman between 45 and 60 years old who had recovered from COVID-19. In nucleotides, the sequence is TGTGCCAGCAGCTTAGCGGAGGGCTTGAACACTGAAGCTTTCTTT. Its protein product is CASSLAEGLNTEAFF.